This TCR beta chain was recorded in a study of T cell changes during pregnancy in multiple sclerosis. Produced via immunoSEQ multiplex PCR; TCRdb's table is partial and in-frame only. The sample yields around 57,000 clones, 91% seen once. Per germline, CDR1 MNHEY and CDR2 SMNVEV (reference sequence). With 6 bases clipped from V and 2 bases from J, the junction kept 2 bases outside the gene matches. The CDR3 length is 14 residues. This TCR was sampled from a female donor in good health, enrolled as a control in a pregnancy study. The chain has TRBV27 and TRBJ1-4, with TRBD1 matching 8 bases. This specimen consisted of peripheral blood, obtained after pregnancy. The CDR3 here is CASRYRGTNEKLFF. The CDR3 nucleotides are TGTGCCAGCAGATACAGGGGGACTAATGAAAAACTGTTTTTT.